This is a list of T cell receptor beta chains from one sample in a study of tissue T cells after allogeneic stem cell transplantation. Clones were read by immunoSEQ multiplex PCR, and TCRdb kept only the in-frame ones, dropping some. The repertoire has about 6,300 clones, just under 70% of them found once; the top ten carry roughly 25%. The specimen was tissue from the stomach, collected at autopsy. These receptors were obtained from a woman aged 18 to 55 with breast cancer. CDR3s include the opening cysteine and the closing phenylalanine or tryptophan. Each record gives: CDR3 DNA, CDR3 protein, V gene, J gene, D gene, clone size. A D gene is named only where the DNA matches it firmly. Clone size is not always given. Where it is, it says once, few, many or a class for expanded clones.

DNA: TGTGCCATCAGGGAGACACAGGGGGCGCTTTACAATGAGCAGTTCTTC
CDR3: CAIRETQGALYNEQFF
V: TRBV10-3
J: TRBJ2-1
D: TRBD1
size: few

DNA: TGTGTCACGTCGGGGGGCCACTCCTACAATGAGCAGTTCTTC
CDR3: CVTSGGHSYNEQFF
V: TRBV2
J: TRBJ2-1
D: -
size: few

DNA: TGTGCCAGCAGTTACTCGACCGAAGGAGATGCCTATGGCTACACCTTC
CDR3: CASSYSTEGDAYGYTF
V: TRBV6-6
J: TRBJ1-2
D: -
size: -

DNA: TGTGCCAGCAGCTCAAGGGACAGCTATGGCTACACCTTC
CDR3: CASSSRDSYGYTF
V: TRBV7-2
J: TRBJ1-2
D: TRBD1
size: -

DNA: TGTGCCAGCAGTTACGATAGCAATCAGCCCCAGCATTTT
CDR3: CASSYDSNQPQHF
V: TRBV6-5
J: TRBJ1-5
D: -
size: -

DNA: TGTGCCAGCTCACCTACTTCCGCCCATGGACTAGCGGAAGCGTCCACCCAGTACTTC
CDR3: CASSPTSAHGLAEASTQYF
V: TRBV18
J: TRBJ2-7
D: TRBD2
size: -

DNA: TGTGCCAGCTCGCCGGCAGGGCGGGCCGAGCAGTACTTC
CDR3: CASSPAGRAEQYF
V: TRBV2
J: TRBJ2-7
D: -
size: -

DNA: TGTGCCAGCAGTGATCTCTTGACAGGGAAAGAGACCCAGTACTTC
CDR3: CASSDLLTGKETQYF
V: TRBV9
J: TRBJ2-5
D: TRBD1
size: few

DNA: TGTGCCAGCGGAGGAGCGGGAGGGGGGACAGCTTGGCAGTACTTC
CDR3: CASGGAGGGTAWQYF
V: TRBV7-3
J: TRBJ2-7
D: TRBD2
size: -

DNA: TGTGCCAGCAGTTTCACAGGATCCTACGAGCAGTACTTC
CDR3: CASSFTGSYEQYF
V: TRBV6-5
J: TRBJ2-7
D: -
size: once

DNA: TGCGCCAGCAGCCAATCGACAGGGATGCAGTTCTTC
CDR3: CASSQSTGMQFF
V: TRBV4-3
J: TRBJ2-1
D: TRBD1
size: few

DNA: TGTGCCAGCAGCCACGACACAGATACGCAGTATTTT
CDR3: CASSHDTDTQYF
V: TRBV3-1/TRBV3-2
J: TRBJ2-3
D: -
size: -

DNA: TGTGCCAGCAGCCTTAGTACAGACTCCTACGAGCAGTACTTC
CDR3: CASSLSTDSYEQYF
V: TRBV11-2
J: TRBJ2-7
D: -
size: -

DNA: TGCGCCAGCAGCCAAGGCGGGGGCGGTACTAGCACAGATACGCAGTATTTT
CDR3: CASSQGGGGTSTDTQYF
V: TRBV4-3
J: TRBJ2-3
D: -
size: -

DNA: TGTGCCATCAGTGATTACGGGCAGGGGGCCACTGAAGCTTTCTTT
CDR3: CAISDYGQGATEAFF
V: TRBV10-3
J: TRBJ1-1
D: TRBD1
size: -

DNA: TGTGCCAGCAGCTTGGTAGGAACGCGAGAGACCCAGTACTTC
CDR3: CASSLVGTRETQYF
V: TRBV5-5
J: TRBJ2-5
D: -
size: -

DNA: TGTGCCACTGGGACTCCTGCCACAGATACGCAGTATTTT
CDR3: CATGTPATDTQYF
V: TRBV24-1
J: TRBJ2-3
D: -
size: -

DNA: TGTGCCAGCAGCCAAGATAAGGGCAGTGAGCAGTTCTTC
CDR3: CASSQDKGSEQFF
V: TRBV3-1/TRBV3-2
J: TRBJ2-1
D: -
size: once

DNA: TGTGCCTGGGGAAGGTTGGCAAACACCGGGGAGCTGTTTTTT
CDR3: CAWGRLANTGELFF
V: TRBV30
J: TRBJ2-2
D: -
size: few

DNA: TGTGCCTGGAGCCGGGACAGGGTAAAAGGTGATTCACCCCTCCACTTT
CDR3: CAWSRDRVKGDSPLHF
V: TRBV30
J: TRBJ1-6
D: TRBD1
size: few

DNA: TGTGCCAGCAGCAAAGGATTACGGAGGGGGCGAAACACTGAAGCTTTCTTT
CDR3: CASSKGLRRGRNTEAFF
V: TRBV21-1
J: TRBJ1-1
D: -
size: -

DNA: TGTGCCAGCAGCTTCATACCCGGGGAGCTGTTTTTT
CDR3: CASSFIPGELFF
V: TRBV7-6
J: TRBJ2-2
D: -
size: medium-sized

DNA: TGCGCCAGCAGCCAGGAATACAGGGGGACTAATGAAAAACTGTTTTTT
CDR3: CASSQEYRGTNEKLFF
V: TRBV4-3
J: TRBJ1-4
D: TRBD1
size: -